Below are 9 T cell receptor beta chains sequenced from a single sample in a study of HIV-infected patients and healthy controls. Follow-up blood was drawn about 14 weeks, roughly three months, after antiretroviral therapy began. All unsorted peripheral T cells were captured because whole blood was used without fractionation. cDNA was made from 500 ng RNA using alpha and beta constant primers. Each of the alpha and beta chains got its own library through chain-specific third strand synthesis with indices. TCRdb processed the 5' RACE reads anew with MiXCR; each CDR3 protein has one entry. The profile covers 14,000 or so distinct CDR3 sequences, with 12% appearing a single time and around 42% taken by the ten largest. The sample consisted of blood, taken during antiretroviral therapy. These receptors were collected from an adult with HIV infection. The donor label of this sample is uncertain.

This clonotype was counted ten times or more. The chain combines TRBV12-3 or TRBV12-4 with TRBJ2-7; maybe TRBD1 (6 bases). This CDR3 region has 13 residues. Deletions cut 7 bases from V and 0 bases from J, with 10 bases between. The CDR3 region is CASTRDTSYEQYF. The CDR3 DNA reads TGTGCCAGCACCCGGGACACCTCCTACGAGCAGTACTTC.

This chain connects TRBV4-1 to TRBJ2-3; weak D call: TRBD2 (6 bases). Germline assignment: CDR1 MGHRA and CDR2 YSYEKL. The germline V and J ends were trimmed by 2 bases and 3 bases, with 18 bases remaining between them. There are 17 residues in the CDR3. The CDR3 region is CASSQIINGGRTDTQYF. Here the CDR3 DNA reads TGCGCCAGCAGCCAAATTATAAATGGAGGGAGGACAGATACGCAGTATTTT.

This clonotype was recorded many times. This chain connects TRBV5-1 to TRBJ2-3; D may be TRBD1 (6 bases). V dropped 4 bases and J dropped 2 bases, with 11 bases sitting between them. Germline CDR1 SGHRS, CDR2 YFSETQ. The CDR3 loop spans 14 amino acids. The CDR3 nucleotides read TGCGCCAGCAGCCAGGGACACCCCACAGATACGCAGTATTTT. Its translation: CASSQGHPTDTQYF.

This clonotype was seen ten or more times. The gene calls are TRBV7-9 and TRBJ2-7; D possibly corresponds to TRBD2 (5 bases). CDR3 size: 14 residues. With 1 base removed from V and 2 bases from J, the gap between germline ends came to 9 bases. CDR1 is SEHNR, CDR2 FQNEAQ, per germline (reference sequence). CDR3 sequence reads: CASSLGTFPYEQYF. The DNA for the CDR3 is TGTGCCAGCAGCTTAGGGACTTTCCCCTACGAGCAGTACTTC.

This clonotype was observed at least ten times. The genes are TRBV29-1 and TRBJ2-2, with D possibly matching TRBD1 (6 bases). Germline V CDR1 and CDR2: SQVTM, ANQGSEA. The CDR3 extends over 16 amino acids. Trimming pared 6 bases from V and 3 bases from J, leaving 20 bases between. The CDR3 region has the DNA TGCAGCGTCCGGACAGCTGGTCTCCAGCACACCGGGGAGCTGTTTTTT. Encoded protein: CSVRTAGLQHTGELFF.

This clonotype was recorded many times. The DNA of the CDR3 is TGTGCCAGTAGACAGGCACAAGCCTACAATGAGCAGTTCTTC. Protein: CASRQAQAYNEQFF. The chain combines TRBV19 with TRBJ2-1, with a weak D call TRBD1 (5 bases). V lost 6 bases and J lost 2, with 11 bases in between. CDR3 length: 14 residues. The germline CDR1 and CDR2 sequences are LNHDA and SQIVND (reference sequence).

This clonotype was counted many times. The chain is built from TRBV6-5 and TRBJ1-5; D unclear. Trimming left V 5 bases short and J 2 bases short, with 13 bases between. The CDR3 is made up of 15 amino acids. Looked up from germline, CDR1 is MNHEY and CDR2 is SVGAGI. In DNA form, the CDR3 reads TGTGCCAGCAGTATGTCCGCGGGAGGCAATCAGCCCCAGCATTTT. It encodes CASSMSAGGNQPQHF.

The V gene is TRBV15, the J gene TRBJ1-3; possibly TRBD1 for D (5 bases). This CDR3 spans 16 amino acids. V lost 1 base to trimming and J lost 0 bases, with 10 bases between them. CDR1 and CDR2 (germline): LNHNV, YYDKDF (reference sequence). CDR3 sequence (DNA): TGTGCCACCAGCAGAGGTGACAGCTACTCTGGAAACACCATATATTTT. Its translation: CATSRGDSYSGNTIYF.

This clonotype occurred a few times. V usage is TRBV11-2 and J usage is TRBJ2-5; D gene unclear. Deletions cut 6 bases from V and 0 bases from J, with 5 bases between. This CDR3 has 12 amino acids. Germline CDR1 and CDR2: SGHAT and FQNNGV. CDR3 in amino acids: CASRGNQETQYF. The CDR3 coding sequence is TGTGCCAGCAGGGGGAACCAAGAGACCCAGTACTTC.